The rows below give T cell receptor beta chains drawn from one sample of a study of T-cell memory formation after mild COVID-19. TCRdb ran MiXCR on the 5' RACE reads and lists one entry per CDR3 protein. The sample has 470,000 or so distinct CDR3 sequences, about 23% seen once. Sequenced sample: PBMCs or a T cell subset sorted from them (not recorded which). The receptors stem from an adult woman who had mild COVID-19 (a few samples of this study predate the infection). Cell type and time point are not known. Each CDR3 is given with its conserved first and last residue. A D gene is named only where the DNA matches it firmly. Not every row has a clone size; where given, it reads once, few, many or a size class.

TRBV7-2	NA	TRBJ2-7	NA	TGTGCCAGCAGCTTAGGCCAGCCGTCGGAGCAGTACTTC	CASSLGQPSEQYF
TRBV7-9	TRBD1	TRBJ2-7	NA	TGTGCCAGCAGCGCCCAAGTGACAGGGCGTCCCGCCAGCTCCTACGAGCAGTACTTC	CASSAQVTGRPASSYEQYF
TRBV12-3/TRBV12-4	NA	TRBJ2-1	few	TGTGCCAGCAGTTTAGACCAGGGACGGAAGCAGTTCTTC	CASSLDQGRKQFF
TRBV12-3/TRBV12-4	NA	TRBJ2-3	NA	TGTGCCAGCAGCTCCCCGCCTGGGGGAGTAGATACGCAGTATTTT	CASSSPPGGVDTQYF
TRBV9	NA	TRBJ2-3	few	TGTGCCAGCAGCGTAGACGGGGTCGGCGATACGCAGTATTTT	CASSVDGVGDTQYF
TRBV4-2	NA	TRBJ1-2	NA	TGTGCCAGCAGCCAAGATCGGGTGACAGCTCATGGCTACACCTTC	CASSQDRVTAHGYTF
TRBV6-5	TRBD2	TRBJ2-3	NA	TGTGCCAGCAGTCCGAGCGGGGGGCCCGGCCCCGATACGCAGTATTTT	CASSPSGGPGPDTQYF
TRBV7-9	NA	TRBJ1-2	NA	TGTGCCAGCAGCCTTGACATGCTGTATGGCTACACCTTC	CASSLDMLYGYTF
TRBV7-6	NA	TRBJ2-7	few	TGTGCCAGCAGCTTCGGTCCCGCTGGGTACGAGCAGTACTTC	CASSFGPAGYEQYF
TRBV11-2	NA	TRBJ1-1	few	TGTGCCAGCTCATCCGCCGGGGCCTTCACTGAAGCTTTCTTT	CASSSAGAFTEAFF
TRBV14	NA	TRBJ2-1	NA	TGTGCCAGCAGCCAAGTAGATTGGGGGCACAGCTCCTACAATGAGCAGTTCTTC	CASSQVDWGHSSYNEQFF
TRBV7-9	TRBD2	TRBJ2-1	few	TGTGCCAGCAGCTTACATACGAGACTAGCGGGATACAATGAGCAGTTCTTC	CASSLHTRLAGYNEQFF
TRBV7-9	NA	TRBJ2-1	NA	TGTGCCAGCAGCCCGACAGGTTCTGCGAACTATGAGCAGTTCTTC	CASSPTGSANYEQFF
TRBV9	NA	TRBJ2-1	NA	TGTGCCAGCAGCTCAACTAGCTTTGAGCAGTTCTTC	CASSSTSFEQFF
TRBV5-5	TRBD2	TRBJ2-1	NA	TGTGCCAGCAGCTGGGAAACCCGGGAGGGCCTTTCCCATGAGCAGTTCTTC	CASSWETREGLSHEQFF
TRBV20-1	NA	TRBJ2-7	few	TGCAGTGCTAGTCCAACTCAAAGAGTTTCTTTCTACGAGCAGTACTTC	CSASPTQRVSFYEQYF
TRBV15	NA	TRBJ1-5	few	TGTGCCACCAGCAGAGATTACTCGACGGGAAATAGCAATCAGCCCCAGCATTTT	CATSRDYSTGNSNQPQHF
TRBV7-2	NA	TRBJ2-7	few	TGTGCCAGCAGCTTATCGGTTGGGGCCTACGAGCAGTACTTC	CASSLSVGAYEQYF
TRBV5-1	TRBD2	TRBJ2-5	many	TGCGCCACCGCCCTACTAGCGCCGAGGGAGACCCAGTACTTC	CATALLAPRETQYF
TRBV5-6	TRBD1	TRBJ1-5	few	TGTGCCAGCAGCGTGGGACAGGTCAATCAGCCCCAGCATTTT	CASSVGQVNQPQHF
TRBV12-3/TRBV12-4	TRBD2	TRBJ2-5	NA	TGTGCCAGCAACCCGGGCGGCGGGGGAGAGACCCAGTACTTC	CASNPGGGGETQYF
TRBV7-9	NA	TRBJ1-2	NA	TGTGCCAGCAGCGTGACCGGGACACAAAACTATGGCTACACCTTC	CASSVTGTQNYGYTF
TRBV7-9	NA	TRBJ1-3	few	TGTGCCATAAGACAACCCTCTGGAAACACCATATATTTT	CAIRQPSGNTIYF
TRBV5-5	NA	TRBJ2-1	NA	TGTGCCAGCAGCTCAGGGACGGTACAGTTCTTC	CASSSGTVQFF